This section outlines one T cell receptor beta chain sequence together with its context. The antigen is unknown. Autoimmune disease history or systemic immunosuppression excluded patients. Sequencing was performed with immunoSEQ multiplex PCR; in TCRdb, only in-frame clones are kept and a portion is missing. This table has tens of thousands of clones, 80% to 95% appearing once. These data belong to a study of OX40 agonist ivuxolimab in advanced cancers. Whole-study context: Of mixed ages from about 23 to 90 and averaging about 60 years, the group was around 78% male.

Whole-study results and caveats: Doses of 0.1 to 3.0 mg/kg were accompanied by clonal expansion of CD4+ and CD8+ blood T cells by week 6. Among T cells, CD8+ cells averaged more expanded clones than CD4+ cells.

V lost 5 bases and J 6 bases, leaving 11 bases between the germline ends. There are 13 residues in the CDR3. The germline CDR1 and CDR2 sequences are LNHDA and SQIVND (reference sequence). The sequence was obtained from an adult with an advanced solid tumor such as melanoma, head and neck, liver or kidney cancer. The rearrangement uses TRBV19 and TRBJ1-5; D is perhaps TRBD1 (5 bases). The sequenced sample was CD4+ or CD8+ T cells sorted from blood, obtained in a trial of the OX40 agonist ivuxolimab. CDR3 in DNA: TGTGCCAGTAGTCCGCAGGGCGGTCAGCCCCAGCATTTT. This translates into CASSPQGGQPQHF.